The 25 T cell receptor beta chains listed next were all sequenced from one sample in a study of CD8+CD57+ T cells in acquired aplastic anemia (dated by TCRdb to 2016 to 2019). The listed sequencing device is Illumina HiSeq 2000. Genomic DNA was used as template for profiling of TCR beta VDJ combinations and CDR3 sequences. TCRdb ran its own pipeline on the public reads, namely fastp trimming at Q25 and MiXCR clone calling, and kept in-frame beta chains. Each CDR3 protein appears once, grouped with its most common genes and DNA. The sample profile shows approximately 170,000 distinct CDR3 sequences; about 60% of them were found once. The ten largest clonotypes hold about 48% of the sample. Sequencing used sorted CD4+, CD8+, or CD8+CD57+ T cells (not recorded which) from PBMCs. The source is a human donor in good health.

The count of this clonotype is one. The J gene is TRBJ2-5, the V gene TRBV10-1, with 13 bases aligning to TRBD2. J lost 5 bases, V lost 9 bases, and 12 bases had no gene match. The CDR3 covers 16 residues. From germline, CDR1 is WNHNN and CDR2 SYGVQD (reference sequence). The CDR3 reads CASVNSGLAGMETQYF. The CDR3 bases are TGCGCCAGTGTGAATTCGGGACTAGCGGGGATGGAGACCCAGTACTTC.

This clonotype has a count of ten or more. The V and J genes are TRBV29-1 and TRBJ2-7; 8 bases align to TRBD2. The CDR3 is 14 amino acids. Trimming at V came to 1 base and at J to 6 bases, leaving 8 bases not matched to a gene. The germline gives CDR1 SQVTM, CDR2 ANQGSEA. This CDR3 reads CSVEGTRAGGEQYF. The CDR3 DNA reads as TGCAGCGTTGAAGGGACGAGGGCGGGAGGCGAGCAGTACTTC.

The rearrangement uses TRBV19 and TRBJ2-3; 12 bases line up with TRBD2. CDR1 is LNHDA, CDR2 SQIVND, per germline (reference sequence). CDR3 length equals 16 residues. The ends lost 10 bases at V and 5 bases at J; junction bases unmatched: 13. CDR3 amino acids: CATEEGMGLAGDTQYF. The DNA of the CDR3 is TGTGCCACAGAGGAGGGGATGGGACTAGCGGGAGATACGCAGTATTTT.

This clonotype was seen at least ten times. The CDR3 nucleotides are TGCAGTGCTAGTATCCCGGGACTAGCGAGCACAGATACGCAGTATTTT. It encodes CSASIPGLASTDTQYF. The V call is TRBV20-1, the J call TRBJ2-3; the match to TRBD2 covers 10 bases. This CDR3 contains 16 residues. Trimming at V came to 3 bases and at J to 0 bases, leaving 6 bases not matched to a gene. Germline CDR1 and CDR2: DFQATT and SNEGSKA (reference sequence).

The genes are TRBV15 and TRBJ2-7, with 10 bases matching TRBD1. CDR3 size: 14 residues. Trimming took 5 bases from V and 3 from J; bases not matched to a gene: 4. Germline V gene sequence: CDR1 LNHNV, CDR2 YYDKDF (reference sequence). CDR3 nucleotides: TGTGCCACCAGCTCGGGACAGGGGATCTACGAGCAGTACTTC. It specifies CATSSGQGIYEQYF.

The genes are TRBV24-1 and TRBJ2-7; D might be TRBD2 (5 bases). Germline V gives CDR1 KGHDR, CDR2 SFDVKD. V lost 1 base and J 3 bases, leaving 15 bases between the germline ends. The CDR3 consists of 16 residues. CDR3 sequence (DNA): TGTGCCACCAGTGATTTTGGACGGAGCGGCAACTACGAGCAGTACTTC. Its protein is CATSDFGRSGNYEQYF.

This chain uses TRBV7-6 with TRBJ1-6; TRBD1 agrees at 7 bases. Trimming removed 1 base from V and 6 bases from J; junction bases left unmatched: 12. Germline V gene data show CDR1 as SGHVS and CDR2 as FNYEAQ. The CDR3 has 18 residues. CDR3 amino acids: CASSLGPLKGAANSPLHF. In DNA form, the CDR3 reads TGTGCCAGCAGCTTAGGGCCCCTTAAGGGGGCAGCTAATTCACCCCTCCACTTT.

This clonotype appeared a single time. CDR3 nucleotides: TGTGCCAGCGCCTTCCTGCGGGGATACACCATATATTTT. Protein: CASAFLRGYTIYF. The genes are TRBV7-2 and TRBJ1-3; D is undetermined. The CDR3 has 13 residues. Germline V gene sequence: CDR1 SGHTA, CDR2 FQGNSA. The V end was cut by 8 bases, the J end by 8 bases, with 16 bases between.

About this clonotype itself: Relative to the germline gene, one junction end is altered; a read error may explain this. The rearrangement joins TRBV24-1 to TRBJ1-1; D call uncertain. The CDR3 has 13 residues. The V gene's germline CDR1 is KGHDR and CDR2 SFDVKD. The CDR3 sequence is CATQLASSTEASF. Written as DNA, the CDR3 is TGTGCCACCCAGCTCGCGTCGAGCACTGAAGCTTCCTTT.

This clonotype was seen a single time. V and J are TRBV7-6 and TRBJ2-7; D is undetermined. The CDR3 consists of 11 residues. From germline, CDR1 is SGHVS and CDR2 FNYEAQ. V dropped 5 bases and J dropped 7 bases, with 9 bases sitting between them. The CDR3 reads CASSPGWEQYF. The CDR3 DNA reads TGTGCCAGCAGCCCAGGATGGGAGCAGTACTTC.

This clonotype has a count of ten or more. The chain combines TRBV9 with TRBJ2-1; 12 nucleotides match TRBD2. With V trimmed by 3 bases and J by 4 bases, 5 bases remained unmatched. The CDR3 length is 16 residues. Germline-derived CDR1 and CDR2 are SGDLS and YYNGEE. The CDR3, as DNA: TGTGCCAGCAGCGCAAAGACTAGCGGGAGTTACAATGAGCAGTTCTTC. This gives the protein CASSAKTSGSYNEQFF.

This clonotype was counted a few times. The chain couples TRBV6-1 to TRBJ2-7; D possibly matches TRBD1 or TRBD2 (5 bases each). This CDR3 contains 15 residues. V was pared by 5 bases and J by 1 base, with 15 bases between. CDR1 and CDR2 from the germline V gene are MNHNS and SASEGT. The CDR3: CASSPPGRESYEQYF. Here the CDR3 DNA reads TGTGCCAGCAGTCCGCCGGGACGCGAGTCCTACGAGCAGTACTTC.

This clonotype appeared a few times. The V call is TRBV2, the J call TRBJ1-2; TRBD1 matches 9 bases. Germline V lookup: CDR1 SNHLY, CDR2 FYNNEI. Trimming took 4 bases from V and 14 from J; bases not matched to a gene: 8. The CDR3 covers 12 residues. The CDR3 coding sequence is TGTGCCAGCAGTGGGGGACAGGGATGGAGTACCTTC. It translates to CASSGGQGWSTF.

This chain links TRBV5-1 with TRBJ2-1; perhaps TRBD2 as D (5 bases). The CDR3 is 14 residues long. Trimming cost V 0 bases and J 6 bases, with 10 bases left between them. CDR1 SGHRS and CDR2 YFSETQ come from the germline V gene. CDR3 sequence (DNA): TGCGCCAGCAGCTTGGATAGCGCGGGCAATGAGCAGTTCTTC. Its protein product is CASSLDSAGNEQFF.

The gene calls are TRBV5-1 and TRBJ1-2; TRBD1 agrees at 9 bases. In germline, CDR1 is SGHRS, CDR2 YFSETQ. Trimming at V came to 3 bases and at J to 4 bases, leaving 7 bases not matched to a gene. This CDR3 has 15 residues. The CDR3 DNA reads as TGCGCCAGCAGCTCTTCACCGGGACAGGGCTATGGCTACACCTTC. Translated: CASSSSPGQGYGYTF.

The chain couples TRBV7-2 to TRBJ1-1; D is perhaps TRBD1 (5 bases). This CDR3 contains 11 residues. The V gene's germline CDR1 is SGHTA and CDR2 FQGNSA. Trimming took 1 base from V and 11 from J, leaving 8 bases between them. For the CDR3, the DNA is TGTGCCAGCAGCTTAGATAAGGGGGCTTTCTTT. Protein product: CASSLDKGAFF.

This clonotype was picked up many times. CDR3 in amino acids: CASSALGDEQFF. The CDR3 DNA reads as TGTGCCAGCAGCGCCCTAGGAGATGAGCAGTTCTTC. The V gene is TRBV9, the J gene TRBJ2-1; D is uncertain. Looked up from germline, CDR1 is SGDLS and CDR2 is YYNGEE. The CDR3 extends over 12 amino acids. Trimming pared 3 bases from V and 8 bases from J, leaving 9 bases between.

This chain uses TRBV12-3 or TRBV12-4 with TRBJ2-2; weak D call: TRBD1 (5 bases). The V end was cut by 1 base, the J end by 7 bases, with 7 bases between. The CDR3 contains 13 residues. The CDR3 sequence is CASSLEGLGELFF. The CDR3 region has the DNA TGTGCCAGCAGTTTAGAGGGGCTCGGGGAGCTGTTTTTT.

The chain is built from TRBV15 and TRBJ1-6; D is unclear. The CDR3 is 14 residues long. Trimming took off 2 bases at V and 6 bases at J, with 8 bases between the two ends. Per the germline V gene, CDR1 is LNHNV and CDR2 is YYDKDF (reference sequence). Written as DNA, the CDR3 is TGTGCCACCAGCAGACGTGGGGTTAATTCACCCCTCCACTTT. It encodes CATSRRGVNSPLHF.

J is TRBJ2-1 and V is TRBV24-1; tentative D call: TRBD1 (6 bases). Trimming cost V 6 bases and J 0 bases, with 11 bases left between them. Germline values: CDR1 KGHDR, CDR2 SFDVKD. The CDR3 contains 15 residues. The CDR3 loop is CATSKTGDSYNEQFF. The CDR3 coding sequence is TGTGCCACCAGTAAGACAGGAGACTCCTACAATGAGCAGTTCTTC.

The J gene is TRBJ1-2, the V gene TRBV12-3 or TRBV12-4; D is ambiguous. This CDR3 has 13 residues. V lost 6 bases and J lost 6, with 14 bases in between. The CDR3 loop is CASRPQAKDGYTF. The CDR3 DNA is TGTGCCAGCAGACCACAAGCGAAAGATGGCTACACCTTC.

The genes are TRBV19 and TRBJ2-7; 13 bases map to TRBD2. The CDR3 totals 16 residues. Germline V gene lookup returns CDR1 LNHDA and CDR2 SQIVND (reference sequence). Trimming cost V 4 bases and J 10 bases; bases outside gene matches: 13. The CDR3: CASSTWTSGSLPPQYF. The DNA of the CDR3 is TGTGCCAGTAGTACTTGGACTAGCGGGAGCCTCCCACCTCAGTACTTC. The full variable domain, with the rest looked up from reference TRBV19 and TRBJ2-7, is DGGITQSPKYLFRKEGQNVTLSCEQNLNHDAMYWYRQDPGQGLRLIYYSQIVNDFQKGDIAEGYSVSREKKESFPLTVTSAQKNPTAFYLCASSTWTSGSLPPQYFGPGTRLTVT.

The chain recombines TRBV30 with TRBJ1-1, with D maybe TRBD1 (6 bases). Germline V gene data show CDR1 as GTSNPN and CDR2 as SVGIG (reference sequence). The V and J ends lost 4 bases and 1 base respectively, with 16 bases between them. The CDR3 consists of 15 residues. CDR3 amino acids: CAWKGGGRRNTEAFF. DNA of the CDR3: TGTGCCTGGAAAGGGGGAGGCAGGAGGAACACTGAAGCTTTCTTT. Combining the CDR3 with reference TRBV30 and TRBJ1-1 gives the whole variable domain SQTIHQWPATLVQPVGSPLSLECTVEGTSNPNLYWYRQAAGRGLQLLFYSVGIGQISSEVPQNLSASRPQDRQFILSSKKLLLSDSGFYLCAWKGGGRRNTEAFFGQGTRLTVV.

This clonotype showed up many times. The chain carries TRBV2 and TRBJ1-5, with D possibly TRBD1 on 5 matching bases. V lost 10 bases and J lost 3, with 13 bases in between. Germline V gene lookup returns CDR1 SNHLY and CDR2 FYNNEI. The CDR3 length is 13 residues. CDR3 in amino acids: CATRQGANQPQHF. CDR3 DNA: TGTGCCACCAGACAAGGGGCCAATCAGCCCCAGCATTTT. Using reference TRBV2 and TRBJ1-5 for the parts outside the CDR3, the full variable domain is EPEVTQTPSHQVTQMGQEVILRCVPISNHLYFYWYRQILGQKVEFLVSFYNNEISEKSEIFDDQFSVERPDGSNFTLKIRSTKLEDSAMYFCATRQGANQPQHFGDGTRLSIL.

Points on this clonotype: A read error may account for a junction end that differs from germline. The genes are TRBV7-9 and TRBJ1-4; D may be TRBD1 (6 bases). Germline V gene lookup returns CDR1 SEHNR and CDR2 FQNEAQ (reference sequence). CDR3 length: 11 amino acids. The CDR3 reads CANSPETGLFF. In nucleotides, the CDR3 is TGTGCCAACAGCCCGGAAACAGGGCTGTTTTTT.